The present entry profiles one T cell receptor beta chain with its context. Its antigen is not known. This entry is derived from a study of cytomegalovirus exposure and HLA in healthy donors. The donors were healthy bone marrow donors. Study results and limitations: Analysis performed later showed TCR beta chains linked to HLA being more clonally expanded than equally common others.

With 60 Vbeta and 13 Jbeta primers, the PCR was carried out. Some clones are missing from TCRdb's copy, which holds only in-frame ones; the method was immunoSEQ multiplex PCR. This sample has about 110,000 clones, with 55% to 85% found just once. The V and J ends lost 5 bases and 2 bases respectively, with 20 bases between them. Germline CDR1 reads SGHVS; CDR2 reads FNYEAQ. The CDR3 is made up of 17 amino acids. The rearrangement joins TRBV7-6 to TRBJ2-3; the D gene is possibly TRBD2 (6 bases). The sequencing sample was made of PBMCs. The sequence came from a man aged 25 to 40 in good health and CMV-seronegative. Written as DNA, the CDR3 is TGTGCCAGCAGCCCAACGTTGGGAACGGGGGTCACAGATACGCAGTATTTT. It codes for CASSPTLGTGVTDTQYF.